This TCR beta chain was captured by sequencing in a study of blood T cell repertoires in COVID-19. Study-level information: The study drew acute and convalescent COVID-19 samples from the United States, Italy and Spain. The cDNA or gDNA used as material had been derived from T cells, B-cell-depleted T cells, or PBMCs.

The CDR3 runs to 17 residues. V dropped 1 base and J dropped 5; count of bases not matched to a gene: 10. Germline CDR1 is SEHNR and CDR2 is FQNEAQ (reference sequence). As processed by the authors: Estimation of nucleated cell counts was performed using reference gene primer amplification. The assay was immunoSEQ multiplex PCR, and TCRdb's table has in-frame clones only and misses some. Clonal size and the V and J genes are those of that table, whereas D and trimming came from the DNA. The data show approximately 68,000 clones, about 88% seen once. The origin of this receptor is a man aged 65-85 years with active or convalescent COVID-19. V is TRBV7-9 and J is TRBJ1-5, with TRBD1 matching over 8 bases. The sequenced sample was peripheral blood. For the CDR3, the DNA is TGTGCCAGCAGCTTAGTTCGGGACAGGTGGGATGATCAGCCCCAGCATTTT. Protein: CASSLVRDRWDDQPQHF.